These 20 T cell receptor beta chains share one sample of origin, sequenced in a study of PD-1 blockade in classical Hodgkin lymphoma. Here immunoSEQ multiplex PCR was the method, and the copy in TCRdb shows in-frame clones only, minus some. This table has just under 30,000 clones, around three quarters appearing once. There was relapse after autologous stem cell transplantation in every patient, and there was variation in brentuximab vedotin exposure. Sequenced here: peripheral blood mononuclear cells (PBMCs), sampled before the second cycle of nivolumab. These receptors all stem from a human donor with classical Hodgkin lymphoma.

The gene calls are TRBV28 and TRBJ2-5; TRBD2 matches 14 bases. The CDR3 runs to 17 residues. After removal of 5 bases from V and 5 bases from J, the junction contained 10 bases not matched to a gene. CDR1 and CDR2 from the germline V gene are MDHEN and SYDVKM. CDR3 nucleotides: TGTGCCAGCAGTCCTTGGACTAGCGGGGGGACTTGGGAGACCCAGTACTTC. It encodes CASSPWTSGGTWETQYF. Variable domain in full (rest from reference TRBV28 and TRBJ2-5): DVKVTQSSRYLVKRTGEKVFLECVQDMDHENMFWYRQDPGLGLRLIYFSYDVKMKEKGDIPEGYSVSREKKERFSLILESASTNQTSMYLCASSPWTSGGTWETQYFGPGTRLLVL.

The V call is TRBV6-5, the J call TRBJ2-1; D is uncertain. The germline V gene has CDR1 MNHEY and CDR2 SVGAGI. There are 15 residues in the CDR3. V lost 6 bases to trimming and J lost 2 bases, with 14 bases between them. The CDR3 sequence: CASRDVEGTYNEQFF. CDR3 nucleotide sequence: TGTGCCAGCAGGGACGTTGAAGGGACCTACAATGAGCAGTTCTTC.

The chain employs TRBV11-2 and TRBJ2-6; 10 nucleotides line up with TRBD1. The CDR3 spans 17 residues. Germline V CDR1 and CDR2: SGHAT, FQNNGV. J gave up 12 bases and V 5 bases, and 16 bases lay outside the gene matches. Here the CDR3 reads CASSPGPGQGVGGVLTF. The CDR3 bases are TGTGCCAGCAGCCCCGGGCCCGGACAGGGGGTGGGGGGCGTCCTGACTTTC.

This rearrangement joins TRBV4-3 to TRBJ1-4, with 7 bases identical to TRBD1. The CDR3 runs to 17 residues. Germline V gives CDR1 LGHNA, CDR2 YSLEER. The junction had 11 bases not matched to a gene; V was cut back by 4 bases and J by 3 bases. This chain's CDR3 is CASSPSRGQGPNEKLFF. Here the CDR3 DNA reads TGCGCCAGCAGCCCCTCGAGGGGGCAGGGACCTAATGAAAAACTGTTTTTT.

V gene TRBV5-6 combines with J gene TRBJ1-1; D uncertain. The CDR3 spans 13 residues. The V end lost 2 bases, the J end lost 6 bases, and 11 bases lay between the germline ends. Germline CDR1 and CDR2: SGHDT and YYEEEE. CDR3 DNA sequence: TGTGCCAGCAGCTTTGAGAGGGTCGCTGAAGCTTTCTTT. Translated: CASSFERVAEAFF. Full variable domain (rest looked up from reference TRBV5-6 and TRBJ1-1): DAGVTQSPTHLIKTRGQQVTLRCSPKSGHDTVSWYQQALGQGPQFIFQYYEEEERQRGNFPDRFSGHQFPNYSSELNVNALLLGDSALYLCASSFERVAEAFFGQGTRLTVV.

This chain connects TRBV7-9 to TRBJ2-2, with TRBD1 matching 10 bases. CDR1 and CDR2 (germline): SEHNR, FQNEAQ (reference sequence). The CDR3 totals 14 residues. Trimming removed 5 bases from V and 7 bases from J; junction bases left unmatched: 4. The CDR3 nucleotides are TGTGCCAGCAGCCAGGGACAGGGGAGCGGGGAGCTGTTTTTT. Its translation is CASSQGQGSGELFF.

The rearrangement uses TRBV4-1 and TRBJ2-1; D may be TRBD1 or TRBD2 (6 bases each). Germline loops: CDR1 MGHRA, CDR2 YSYEKL. The CDR3 spans 17 residues. Trimming left V 4 bases short and J 7 bases short, with 23 bases between. The CDR3 here is CASSLPWGADPSNEQFF. DNA of the CDR3: TGCGCCAGCAGCCTCCCATGGGGGGCGGACCCGTCGAATGAGCAGTTCTTC.

The chain is built from TRBV6-6 and TRBJ1-1; D ambiguous. The V and J ends lost 0 bases and 8 bases respectively, with 7 bases between them. Germline loops: CDR1 MNHNY, CDR2 SVGAGI (reference sequence). CDR3 length: 12 residues. The CDR3 spells CASSYSRREAFF. In nucleotides, the CDR3 is TGTGCCAGCAGTTACTCGAGGAGGGAAGCTTTCTTT.

This chain joins TRBV6-6 and TRBJ2-2, with TRBD2 identical over 14 bases. The CDR3 is 16 amino acids. V was clipped by 7 bases and J by 3 bases; unmatched bases: 4. Per the germline V gene, CDR1 is MNHNY and CDR2 is SVGAGI (reference sequence). CDR3 in amino acids: CASTGTSGGYTGELFF. The DNA for the CDR3 is TGTGCCAGCACCGGGACTAGCGGGGGATACACCGGGGAGCTGTTTTTT.

The rearrangement uses TRBV29-1 and TRBJ2-7; tentatively, D is TRBD2 (6 bases). The CDR3 contains 15 residues. The germline V gene encodes CDR1 SQVTM and CDR2 ANQGSEA. Trimming stripped 4 bases from V and 7 bases from J, with 23 bases between. CDR3 coding DNA: TGCAGCGTTGCTTTGTCGGGAAGAAGGGGAGGAGAGCAGTACTTC. Translation gives CSVALSGRRGGEQYF.

V is TRBV2 and J is TRBJ1-6; TRBD1 matches at 9 bases. The CDR3 runs to 14 residues. Losses at the gene ends were 3 bases for V and 7 bases for J; bases not matched to a gene: 1. Looked up from germline, CDR1 is SNHLY and CDR2 is FYNNEI. Here the CDR3 DNA reads TGTGCCAGCAGTGACGGACAGGGGAATTCACCCCTCCACTTT. Its protein product is CASSDGQGNSPLHF.

This clone appeared once. The rearrangement joins TRBV30 to TRBJ1-6; tentatively, D is TRBD1 (6 bases). Germline V gene lookup returns CDR1 GTSNPN and CDR2 SVGIG (reference sequence). Trimming took 5 bases from V and 4 from J, leaving 12 bases between them. The CDR3 is 14 amino acids. For the CDR3, the DNA is TGTGCCTGGTCACAGGGATTTTATAATTCACCCCTCCACTTT. Its translation is CAWSQGFYNSPLHF.

This clone occurred a few times. The rearrangement uses TRBV6-5 and TRBJ2-3; no clear D gene. The CDR3 covers 13 residues. The germline V gene encodes CDR1 MNHEY and CDR2 SVGAGI. V was cut by 6 bases and J by 3 bases, with 10 bases left in between. The CDR3 DNA follows: TGTGCCAGCAGAGACCTGATTACAGATACGCAGTATTTT. It is translated as CASRDLITDTQYF.

The chain recombines TRBV6-6 with TRBJ1-2; D uncertain. CDR1 and CDR2 from the germline V gene are MNHNY and SVGAGI (reference sequence). The CDR3 length is 12 residues. V lost 5 bases to trimming and J lost 7 bases, with 11 bases between them. Here the CDR3 DNA reads TGTGCCAGCAGTAAAATGGCAAGTGGCTACACCTTC. Translated: CASSKMASGYTF.

This clone was seen a handful of times. In nucleotides, the CDR3 is TGTGCCAGCAGCGTAGGACAGGGAACCTACGAGCAGTACTTC. It specifies CASSVGQGTYEQYF. This chain uses TRBV9 with TRBJ2-7, with TRBD1 matching over 7 bases. Trimming at V came to 0 bases and at J to 2 bases, leaving 2 bases not matched to a gene. CDR1 and CDR2 from the germline V gene are SGDLS and YYNGEE. CDR3 length: 14 amino acids.

This chain uses TRBV29-1 with TRBJ2-2; TRBD1 aligns across 10 bases. The CDR3 contains 18 residues. Germline values: CDR1 SQVTM, CDR2 ANQGSEA. V was pared by 3 bases and J by 2 bases, with 12 bases of the junction left unmatched. The CDR3 DNA sequence: TGCAGCGTTGAGGCCTATCCCGGGACAGGGGTTAACACCGGGGAGCTGTTTTTT. This encodes CSVEAYPGTGVNTGELFF.

The chain links TRBV23-1 to TRBJ1-2; D is ambiguous. TRBV23-1 is placed among ORFs of uncertain function. Trimming cost V 0 bases and J 1 base, with 9 bases left between them. The CDR3 spans 15 residues. Here the CDR3 reads CASSQSGINNYGYTF. The DNA of the CDR3 is TGCGCCAGCAGTCAATCGGGCATCAATAACTATGGCTACACCTTC.

This rearrangement joins TRBV30 to TRBJ1-2; 8 positions match TRBD1. Germline V gene sequence: CDR1 GTSNPN, CDR2 SVGIG (reference sequence). This CDR3 is built from 13 residues. With 2 bases clipped from V and 6 bases from J, the junction kept 5 bases outside the gene matches. This CDR3 is CAWSTGTGNGYTF. For the CDR3, the DNA is TGTGCCTGGAGTACCGGGACAGGCAATGGCTACACCTTC.

The chain combines TRBV12-5 with TRBJ2-7, with 8 bases that match TRBD1. There are 15 residues in the CDR3. CDR1 LGHNT and CDR2 FRNRAP come from the germline V gene. The trim removed 7 bases at V and 6 bases at J, leaving 14 bases unmatched. The CDR3 reads CASVGGQGILGEQYF. The DNA for the CDR3 is TGTGCTAGTGTGGGAGGACAGGGAATTTTGGGCGAGCAGTACTTC.

This chain connects TRBV7-9 to TRBJ1-1, with a possible D match to TRBD1 (5 bases). The CDR3 totals 15 residues. V dropped 5 bases and J dropped 4 bases, with 17 bases sitting between them. Germline assignment: CDR1 SEHNR and CDR2 FQNEAQ (reference sequence). The CDR3: CASSPPQGTATEAFF. In nucleotides, the CDR3 is TGTGCCAGCAGCCCTCCTCAGGGTACCGCCACTGAAGCTTTCTTT.